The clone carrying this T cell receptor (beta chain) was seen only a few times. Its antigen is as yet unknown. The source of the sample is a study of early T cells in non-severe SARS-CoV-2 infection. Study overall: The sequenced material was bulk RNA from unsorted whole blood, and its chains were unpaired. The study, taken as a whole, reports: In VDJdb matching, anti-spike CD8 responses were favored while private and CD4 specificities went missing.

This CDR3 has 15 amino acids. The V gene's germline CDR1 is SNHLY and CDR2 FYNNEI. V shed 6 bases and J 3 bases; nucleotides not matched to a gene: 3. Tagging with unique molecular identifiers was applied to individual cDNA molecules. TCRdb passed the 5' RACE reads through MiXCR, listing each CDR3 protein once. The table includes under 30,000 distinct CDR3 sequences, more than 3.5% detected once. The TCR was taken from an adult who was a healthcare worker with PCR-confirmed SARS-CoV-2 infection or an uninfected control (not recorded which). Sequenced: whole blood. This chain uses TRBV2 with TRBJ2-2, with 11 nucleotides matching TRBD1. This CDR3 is CASRGQGAHTGELFF. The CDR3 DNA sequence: TGTGCCAGCAGAGGACAGGGGGCGCACACCGGGGAGCTGTTTTTT. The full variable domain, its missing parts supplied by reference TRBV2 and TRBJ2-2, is EPEVTQTPSHQVTQMGQEVILRCVPISNHLYFYWYRQILGQKVEFLVSFYNNEISEKSEIFDDQFSVERPDGSNFTLKIRSTKLEDSAMYFCASRGQGAHTGELFFGEGSRLTVL.